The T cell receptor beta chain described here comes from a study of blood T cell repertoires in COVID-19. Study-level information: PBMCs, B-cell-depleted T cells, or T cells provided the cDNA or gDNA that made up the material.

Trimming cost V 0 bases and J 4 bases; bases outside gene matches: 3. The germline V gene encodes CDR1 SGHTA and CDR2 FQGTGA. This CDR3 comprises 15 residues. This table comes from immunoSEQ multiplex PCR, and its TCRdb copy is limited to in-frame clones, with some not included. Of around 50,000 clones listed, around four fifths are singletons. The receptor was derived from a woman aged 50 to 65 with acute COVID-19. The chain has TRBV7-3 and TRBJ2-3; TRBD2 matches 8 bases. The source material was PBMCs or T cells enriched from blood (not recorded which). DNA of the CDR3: TGTGCCAGCAGCTTAACAAGCGGGGGTCCAGATACGCAGTATTTT. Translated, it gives CASSLTSGGPDTQYF.